These T cell receptor beta chains were read from a single sample in a study of shared clonotypes between healthy human individuals. The table came from immunoSEQ multiplex PCR; TCRdb's copy has only in-frame clones and leaves some out. The sample consists of 2,500,000 or so clones, 93% of them appearing once. The sequenced sample consisted of naive CD4+ T cells from PBMCs. The receptors come from a young man in good health. Some clones in this sample may be carry-over from other donors' samples. CDR3s include the opening cysteine and the closing phenylalanine or tryptophan. D genes are given only for firm matches. Part of the rows lack a size; the others show once, few, many or a class for expanded clones.

clone size | J gene | D gene | V gene | CDR3 protein | CDR3 DNA
- | TRBJ2-7 | TRBD2 | TRBV6-4 | CASSVSAGDTYEQYF | TGTGCCAGCAGTGTTTCAGCGGGAGATACCTACGAGCAGTACTTC
once | TRBJ2-5 | TRBD2 | TRBV11-2 | CASSGLAGGRQETQYF | TGTGCCAGCAGCGGGCTAGCGGGAGGTAGGCAAGAGACCCAGTACTTC
- | TRBJ2-5 | - | TRBV28 | CASSPSDWEVKTQYF | TGTGCCAGCAGTCCTTCCGACTGGGAGGTCAAGACCCAGTACTTC
- | TRBJ2-6 | - | TRBV5-5 | CASSLYGVGANVLTF | TGTGCCAGCAGCTTATATGGGGTCGGGGCCAACGTCCTGACTTTC
once | TRBJ2-7 | - | TRBV29-1 | CSASRGRYEQYF | TGCAGCGCTAGCCGGGGTCGGTACGAGCAGTACTTC
- | TRBJ2-7 | - | TRBV6-1 | CASSEARRYEQYF | TGTGCCAGCAGTGAGGCCAGGAGATACGAGCAGTACTTC
- | TRBJ2-5 | - | TRBV5-1 | CASSFGVEETQYF | TGCGCCAGCAGCTTTGGGGTCGAAGAGACCCAGTACTTC
- | TRBJ1-2 | - | TRBV5-1 | CASSLVGGHYGYTF | TGCGCCAGCAGCTTGGTTGGGGGCCACTATGGCTACACCTTC
- | TRBJ1-5 | - | TRBV4-1 | CASSQESTRSNQPQHF | TGCGCCAGCAGCCAAGAGAGTACACGAAGCAATCAGCCCCAGCATTTT
- | TRBJ2-7 | TRBD2 | TRBV5-5 | CASSLLAGGFYEQYF | TGTGCCAGCAGCCTTCTAGCGGGAGGCTTCTACGAGCAGTACTTC
- | TRBJ1-1 | - | TRBV18 | CASSPNLGTEAFF | TGTGCCAGCTCACCTAATTTGGGCACTGAAGCTTTCTTT
- | TRBJ2-6 | - | TRBV5-8 | CASSLSSRSGANVLTF | TGTGCCAGCAGCTTGTCCAGCCGCTCTGGGGCCAACGTCCTGACTTTC
- | TRBJ2-2 | TRBD2 | TRBV5-1 | CASSFLTSGSGTGELFF | TGCGCCAGCAGCTTCCTGACTAGCGGGAGTGGGACCGGGGAGCTGTTTTTT
- | TRBJ2-3 | - | TRBV5-1 | CASSLGPGLERDTQYF | TGCGCCAGCAGCTTGGGTCCAGGACTGGAAAGAGATACGCAGTATTTT
- | TRBJ2-5 | TRBD2 | TRBV27 | CASSLRLAGEETQYF | TGTGCCAGCAGTTTGCGGCTAGCGGGAGAGGAGACCCAGTACTTC
- | TRBJ2-1 | TRBD1 | TRBV7-8 | CASRQGLSYNEQFF | TGTGCCAGCAGACAGGGGTTATCCTACAATGAGCAGTTCTTC
- | TRBJ2-1 | TRBD2 | TRBV4-1 | CASSGLAGGFGNEQFF | TGCGCCAGCAGCGGACTAGCGGGAGGTTTCGGGAATGAGCAGTTCTTC
- | TRBJ2-3 | - | TRBV11-2 | CASSLATGVPGADTQYF | TGTGCCAGCAGCTTAGCGACGGGGGTCCCTGGCGCAGATACGCAGTATTTT
- | TRBJ2-3 | TRBD2 | TRBV5-4 | CASSPKGGASGSTDTQYF | TGTGCCAGCAGCCCCAAGGGAGGAGCTAGCGGTAGCACAGATACGCAGTATTTT
- | TRBJ1-2 | - | TRBV28 | CASSLLGDLYTF | TGTGCCAGCAGTTTATTGGGGGACCTCTACACCTTC
- | TRBJ2-7 | - | TRBV7-8 | CASSHSTPGRSSYEQYF | TGTGCCAGCAGTCATTCAACTCCCGGCAGGAGCTCCTACGAGCAGTACTTC
- | TRBJ2-2 | - | TRBV9 | CASSQRQLSGELFF | TGTGCCAGCAGCCAACGACAACTGAGCGGGGAGCTGTTTTTT
- | TRBJ2-1 | - | TRBV5-8 | CASLLAGRNEQFF | TGTGCCAGCCTCCTTGCGGGGAGGAATGAGCAGTTCTTC
- | TRBJ1-5 | - | TRBV19 | CASSIVGPRSNQPQHF | TGTGCCAGTAGTATAGTAGGACCTCGCAGCAATCAGCCCCAGCATTTT
few | TRBJ2-3 | - | TRBV9 | CASSASTGTDTQYF | TGTGCCAGCAGCGCGTCAACGGGCACAGATACGCAGTATTTT
- | TRBJ1-3 | - | TRBV21-1 | CASSKDGGSSGNTIYF | TGTGCCAGCAGCAAAGATGGAGGCAGCTCTGGAAACACCATATATTTT
- | TRBJ1-4 | - | TRBV4-3 | CASSQGGNEKLFF | TGCGCCAGCAGCCAGGGGGGGAATGAAAAACTGTTTTTT
- | TRBJ2-1 | - | TRBV19 | CASSHPGGWNEQFF | TGTGCCAGTAGTCACCCCGGGGGTTGGAATGAGCAGTTCTTC
- | TRBJ1-1 | - | TRBV6-5 | CASRGYTEAFF | TGTGCCAGCAGGGGCTACACTGAAGCTTTCTTT
- | TRBJ1-1 | TRBD1 | TRBV18 | CASSPVGTALPPTF | TGTGCCAGCTCACCAGTTGGGACAGCTCTTCCCCCCACCTTT
- | TRBJ2-5 | - | TRBV19 | CASSTGRSQETQYF | TGTGCCAGTAGTACAGGACGTAGCCAAGAGACCCAGTACTTC
- | TRBJ2-5 | - | TRBV15 | CATSREGVRETQYF | TGTGCCACCAGCAGAGAGGGAGTTCGGGAGACCCAGTACTTC
- | TRBJ1-5 | - | TRBV28 | CASSSPANQPQHF | TGTGCCAGCAGTTCCCCTGCTAATCAGCCCCAGCATTTT
- | TRBJ2-1 | TRBD2 | TRBV28 | CASSSRLAGVQFF | TGTGCCAGCAGTTCAAGACTAGCCGGGGTTCAGTTCTTC
- | TRBJ2-3 | - | TRBV2 | CASSETVSTDTQYF | TGTGCCAGCAGCGAGACTGTGAGCACAGATACGCAGTATTTT
- | TRBJ2-3 | TRBD1 | TRBV7-8 | CASSLRDRGTDTQYF | TGTGCCAGCAGCTTGAGGGACAGGGGCACAGATACGCAGTATTTT
- | TRBJ2-2 | - | TRBV7-3 | CASSSLGGELFF | TGTGCCAGCAGCTCCCTGGGCGGGGAGCTGTTTTTT
- | TRBJ1-1 | - | TRBV6-6 | CASSRNKNTEAFF | TGTGCCAGCAGCCGTAACAAGAACACTGAAGCTTTCTTT
- | TRBJ1-2 | - | TRBV30 | CAWSVRLVGDGYTF | TGTGCCTGGAGTGTACGGCTCGTCGGGGATGGCTACACCTTC
once | TRBJ1-4 | - | TRBV30 | CAWSVQRAGEKLFF | TGTGCCTGGAGTGTACAGAGGGCAGGAGAAAAACTGTTTTTT
- | TRBJ2-7 | - | TRBV7-2 | CASSVGVVYEQYF | TGTGCCAGTAGTGTGGGGGTAGTTTACGAGCAGTACTTC
- | TRBJ2-3 | TRBD1 | TRBV19 | CASSPRRGTGGRDTQYF | TGTGCCAGTAGCCCCCGCCGCGGGACAGGGGGCAGAGATACGCAGTATTTT
- | TRBJ1-5 | - | TRBV6-6 | CASNGAVWEPQHF | TGTGCCAGCAATGGGGCGGTGTGGGAGCCCCAGCATTTT
- | TRBJ1-1 | - | TRBV2 | CASRSPGPRGTEAFF | TGTGCCAGCCGCTCCCCCGGGCCCCGGGGCACTGAAGCTTTCTTT
- | TRBJ2-1 | TRBD1 | TRBV5-6 | CASSLGQGINEQFF | TGTGCCAGCAGCCTGGGACAGGGGATCAATGAGCAGTTCTTC
- | TRBJ2-2 | - | TRBV9 | CAKSSNGELFF | TGTGCCAAGTCAAGTAACGGGGAGCTGTTTTTT
- | TRBJ1-5 | TRBD1 | TRBV2 | CASSKDRQGGQPQHF | TGTGCCAGCAGTAAGGACAGGCAGGGCGGTCAGCCCCAGCATTTT
- | TRBJ2-1 | - | TRBV7-8 | CASSLVSSYNEQFF | TGTGCCAGCAGCTTAGTCTCGTCCTACAATGAGCAGTTCTTC
- | TRBJ2-5 | - | TRBV5-1 | CASSLVVGSETQYF | TGCGCCAGCAGCTTGGTTGTAGGGTCGGAGACCCAGTACTTC